This T cell receptor (beta chain) was sequenced during a study of blood T cell repertoires in COVID-19. Study background: Material from acute and convalescent COVID-19 was sourced from the United States, Italy and Spain. Sample material is recorded as cDNA or gDNA derived from T cells, B-cell-depleted T cells, or PBMCs.

The CDR3 is 14 residues long. Germline V gives CDR1 SGHRS, CDR2 YFSETQ. Trimming cost V 9 bases and J 5 bases, with 21 bases left between them. Authors' analysis steps: Using reference gene primer amplification, nucleated cell counts were estimated. Produced via immunoSEQ multiplex PCR; TCRdb's table is partial and in-frame only. The V and J calls and clone size come from that table; D and trimming were worked out from the DNA. The sample includes hundreds of thousands of clones, around 87% of them seen just once. The source of this sequence is a woman aged 45-65 years who had recovered from COVID-19. The specimen was peripheral blood. This sequence joins TRBV5-1 and TRBJ2-7, with a weak D call TRBD2 (6 bases). CDR3 nucleotide sequence: TGCGCCACCTCGCACGGGGCCGGCGGGGACGAGCAGTACTTC. It is translated as CATSHGAGGDEQYF.